One and the same sample provided the 26 T cell receptor beta chains below, sequenced in a study of identical twins. MiXCR was run by TCRdb on the 5' RACE reads, yielding one entry per CDR3 protein. The repertoire holds 400,000 to 600,000 distinct CDR3 sequences, under 25% seen once, with approximately 0.52% in the top ten. This sample was also put to use in a study of yellow fever vaccine responses in identical twins.

The sample was CD4+ T cells sorted from blood. The receptors come from a young woman in good health.

This clonotype came up many times. The J gene is TRBJ2-3, the V gene TRBV2, with 7 bases matching TRBD2. V shed 5 bases, J shed 3 bases, and the junction held 2 bases outside the gene matches. This CDR3 region has 13 residues. Germline CDR1 is SNHLY and CDR2 is FYNNEI. The CDR3 region is CASSTSVTDTQYF. In DNA, the CDR3 is TGTGCCAGCAGTACTAGCGTAACAGATACGCAGTATTTT.

There are many counts of this clonotype. This chain uses TRBV2 with TRBJ2-3; D call uncertain. Trimming shortened V by 8 bases and J by 1 base, and 7 bases separated the two germline ends. Germline V CDR1 and CDR2: SNHLY, FYNNEI. The CDR3 has 12 residues. The chain's CDR3 is CASVYGTDTQYF. The CDR3 DNA follows: TGTGCCAGCGTATACGGCACAGATACGCAGTATTTT.

The chain uses TRBV7-8 and TRBJ2-3; 11 bases are shared with TRBD2. With 0 bases clipped from V and 0 bases from J, the junction kept 2 bases outside the gene matches. CDR1 is SGHVS and CDR2 is FQNEAQ in the germline V gene. The CDR3 has 17 amino acids. The CDR3 region is CASSLASGRVSTDTQYF. CDR3 DNA: TGTGCCAGCAGCTTAGCTAGCGGGAGGGTTAGCACAGATACGCAGTATTTT. Supplemented by reference TRBV7-8 and TRBJ2-3, the full variable domain reads GAGVSQSPRYKVAKRGQDVALRCDPISGHVSLFWYQQALGQGPEFLTYFQNEAQLDKSGLPSDRFFAERPEGSVSTLKIQRTQQEDSAVYLCASSLASGRVSTDTQYFGPGTRLTVL.

This clonotype appeared a few times. DNA for the CDR3: TGCGCCAGCAGCCCCCAAGGGCGCGACGCCTACGAGCAGTACTTC. This gives the protein CASSPQGRDAYEQYF. V and J are TRBV5-1 and TRBJ2-7; D is ambiguous. V lost 4 bases to trimming and J lost 2 bases, with 16 bases between them. Germline assignment: CDR1 SGHRS and CDR2 YFSETQ. The CDR3 length is 15 residues.

The chain combines TRBV10-3 with TRBJ2-3; 8 positions agree with TRBD1. The CDR3 is 14 amino acids. Germline loops: CDR1 ENHRY, CDR2 SYGVKD. The ends lost 10 bases at V and 3 bases at J; junction bases unmatched: 9. In nucleotides, the CDR3 is TGTGCCACCAAAGACAGGGGTAGTACAGATACGCAGTATTTT. This sequence encodes CATKDRGSTDTQYF.

The J gene is TRBJ1-2, the V gene TRBV20-1; 8 bases match TRBD1. This CDR3 contains 15 residues. Germline-derived CDR1 and CDR2 are DFQATT and SNEGSKA (reference sequence). The junction had 7 bases not matched to a gene; V was cut back by 0 bases and J by 4 bases. CDR3 nucleotide sequence: TGCAGTGCTAGAGATGGGGCAGGGGGCGTCTATGGCTACACCTTC. This codes for CSARDGAGGVYGYTF.

This chain joins TRBV5-1 and TRBJ1-2, with 7 bases that match TRBD1. The CDR3 runs to 16 residues. V lost 0 bases to trimming and J lost 7 bases; unmatched junction nucleotides: 12. Germline CDR1 and CDR2: SGHRS and YFSETQ. The CDR3 loop is CASSLAQFEGASGYTF. Here the CDR3 DNA reads TGCGCCAGCAGCTTGGCCCAGTTCGAGGGGGCTAGTGGCTACACCTTC.

The chain links TRBV7-4 to TRBJ2-7, with 11 positions matching TRBD2. The CDR3 length is 15 residues. J gave up 7 bases and V 5 bases, and 10 bases lay outside the gene matches. Germline CDR1 is SGHVT and CDR2 is SQSDAQ. This CDR3 is CASSQTTSGSDEQYF. DNA for the CDR3: TGTGCCAGCAGCCAAACCACTAGCGGGAGTGATGAGCAGTACTTC.

The table lists this clonotype with a few counts. The V and J genes are TRBV4-1 and TRBJ2-1; 11 nucleotides line up with TRBD2. The germline V gene has CDR1 MGHRA and CDR2 YSYEKL. CDR3 length: 17 amino acids. V trimming: 1 base; J trimming: 7 bases; junction bases outside the gene matches: 9. CDR3 coding DNA: TGCGCCAGCAGCCAAGCCGCCGCGCTAGCGGGAGGTAATGAGCAGTTCTTC. This encodes CASSQAAALAGGNEQFF.

This clonotype has just a few counts. The J gene is TRBJ2-3, the V gene TRBV7-3; maybe TRBD1 (5 bases). Germline CDR1 is SGHTA and CDR2 is FQGTGA. This CDR3 is 14 amino acids long. V was pared by 5 bases and J by 1 base, with 10 bases between. CDR3 in DNA: TGTGCCAGCAGCCGCCTACAGGGCACAGATACGCAGTATTTT. Encoded protein: CASSRLQGTDTQYF.

The chain combines TRBV6-5 with TRBJ1-1, with D maybe TRBD1 (5 bases). Germline V gives CDR1 MNHEY, CDR2 SVGAGI. The CDR3 loop spans 17 amino acids. V lost 2 bases and J 2 bases, leaving 18 bases between the germline ends. The CDR3 loop reads CASSYGREPAKNTEAFF. Here the CDR3 DNA reads TGTGCCAGCAGTTACGGCAGGGAGCCGGCAAAAAACACTGAAGCTTTCTTT.

This clonotype was observed a handful of times. The chain recombines TRBV4-1 with TRBJ2-3; D unresolved. Between the trimmed V and J ends, which lost 4 bases and 6 bases, there was a span of 11 bases. CDR1 is MGHRA, CDR2 YSYEKL, per germline. The CDR3 length is 13 residues. CDR3 sequence: CASSRDLGDTQYF. In nucleotides, the CDR3 is TGCGCCAGCAGCCGAGATTTGGGGGATACGCAGTATTTT.

The chain links TRBV15 to TRBJ2-1, with D unresolved. The CDR3 sequence is 13 residues long. CDR1 LNHNV and CDR2 YYDKDF come from the germline V gene (reference sequence). Trimming took 3 bases from V and 8 from J, leaving 11 bases between them. This CDR3 reads CATSSLWVDEQFF. The CDR3 DNA reads as TGTGCCACCAGCAGCCTGTGGGTTGATGAGCAGTTCTTC.

The J gene is TRBJ2-3, the V gene TRBV10-3, with D perhaps matching TRBD1 (6 bases). The CDR3 is 14 residues long. The V gene's germline CDR1 is ENHRY and CDR2 SYGVKD. V was clipped by 4 bases and J by 0 bases, with 8 bases between them. The CDR3, as DNA: TGTGCCATCAGTGGGACAGCTAGCACAGATACGCAGTATTTT. Protein: CAISGTASTDTQYF.

This clonotype was counted only a few times. V and J are TRBV10-3 and TRBJ2-3, with D uncertain. The CDR3 is 13 amino acids. Between the trimmed V and J ends, which lost 10 bases and 2 bases, there was a span of 13 bases. The germline CDR1 and CDR2 sequences are ENHRY and SYGVKD. The CDR3 protein is CATTPDPTDTQYF. CDR3 bases: TGTGCCACAACCCCTGACCCCACAGATACGCAGTATTTT.

The chain links TRBV10-3 to TRBJ1-6; TRBD1 might be the D (6 bases). The CDR3 is made up of 15 amino acids. Germline V lookup: CDR1 ENHRY, CDR2 SYGVKD. Trimming stripped 6 bases from V and 7 bases from J, with 16 bases between. The CDR3 sequence is CAISLQGLENSPLHF. CDR3 DNA: TGTGCCATCAGCCTTCAGGGGTTAGAAAATTCACCCCTCCACTTT.

The chain has TRBV24-1 and TRBJ2-3; no clear D gene. CDR1 KGHDR and CDR2 SFDVKD come from the germline V gene. Trimming took off 0 bases at V and 2 bases at J, with 11 bases between the two ends. The CDR3 is 16 amino acids. Here the CDR3 reads CATSDLASVDTDTQYF. Here the CDR3 DNA reads TGTGCCACCAGTGATTTGGCCAGTGTGGACACAGATACGCAGTATTTT.

This rearrangement joins TRBV6-5 to TRBJ2-4; D is possibly TRBD2 (6 bases). Trimming left V 1 base short and J 7 bases short, with 14 bases between. The germline V gene encodes CDR1 MNHEY and CDR2 SVGAGI. The CDR3 contains 15 residues. The CDR3 spells CASSYWLEGANIQYF. The CDR3 region has the DNA TGTGCCAGCAGTTACTGGCTGGAGGGCGCGAACATTCAGTACTTC.

This clonotype has more than one count but fewer than ten. V usage is TRBV20-1 and J usage is TRBJ2-3; D gene uncertain. The CDR3 runs 11 residues. Germline V gene lookup returns CDR1 DFQATT and CDR2 SNEGSKA (reference sequence). Between the trimmed V and J ends, which lost 3 bases and 8 bases, there was a span of 9 bases. The CDR3 DNA follows: TGCAGTGCTAGGGGGATGGGTACGCAGTATTTT. It specifies CSARGMGTQYF.

This chain links TRBV20-1 with TRBJ2-7; TRBD1 agrees at 9 bases. This CDR3 has 14 amino acids. Germline CDR1 and CDR2: DFQATT and SNEGSKA (reference sequence). Losses at the gene ends were 6 bases for V and 2 bases for J; bases not matched to a gene: 8. CDR3 loop: CSATRRTGAYEQYF. CDR3 in DNA: TGCAGTGCCACGAGGCGGACAGGGGCCTACGAGCAGTACTTC.

This clonotype showed up just a few times. V gene TRBV20-1 combines with J gene TRBJ2-1, with D possibly matching TRBD2 (7 bases). Trimming took 0 bases from V and 7 from J, leaving 19 bases between them. Germline V CDR1 and CDR2: DFQATT, SNEGSKA (reference sequence). The CDR3 is 16 residues long. The CDR3 coding sequence is TGCAGTGCTAGAGATCGCCCGTGGGGGGGCCAAAATGAGCAGTTCTTC. Translating it yields CSARDRPWGGQNEQFF.

This clonotype was observed a few times. V usage is TRBV12-3 or TRBV12-4 and J usage is TRBJ1-3, with no clear D. With 4 bases removed from V and 2 bases from J, the gap between germline ends came to 9 bases. CDR3 length: 14 amino acids. CDR3 loop: CASSSPRPGNTIYF. The CDR3 region has the DNA TGTGCCAGCAGTTCCCCCCGCCCTGGAAACACCATATATTTT.

This clonotype was found a few times. This CDR3 is CASSLYAGTSGSHEQFF. The CDR3 region has the DNA TGCGCCAGCAGCTTGTACGCCGGGACTAGCGGGAGTCATGAGCAGTTCTTC. The chain employs TRBV5-1 and TRBJ2-1, with TRBD2 identical over 14 bases. Germline V gene lookup returns CDR1 SGHRS and CDR2 YFSETQ. This CDR3 has 17 residues. V lost 1 base and J lost 8; bases outside the gene matches: 8.

The CDR3 DNA reads as TGCAGCGCGTGGACAGCGCCAGAGACCCAGTACTTC. Its protein product is CSAWTAPETQYF. The chain couples TRBV29-1 to TRBJ2-5; possible D gene TRBD1, 6 bases. CDR1 and CDR2 from the germline V gene are SQVTM and ANQGSEA. Trimming cost V 7 bases and J 4 bases, with 13 bases left between them. This CDR3 has 12 residues.

In its sample, this clonotype was seen a few times. The chain carries TRBV10-3 and TRBJ2-5, with 8 bases matching TRBD2. Germline V gene data show CDR1 as ENHRY and CDR2 as SYGVKD. This CDR3 spans 12 amino acids. V was pared by 10 bases and J by 5 bases, with 6 bases of the junction left unmatched. The CDR3 loop is CATGTSFETQYF. In DNA form, the CDR3 reads TGTGCCACCGGGACTAGTTTTGAGACCCAGTACTTC.

There are a few counts of this clonotype. This rearrangement joins TRBV27 to TRBJ2-3; 13 bases line up with TRBD2. The trim removed 5 bases at V and 0 bases at J, leaving 8 bases unmatched. Germline-derived CDR1 and CDR2 are MNHEY and SMNVEV (reference sequence). The length of the CDR3 is 18 residues. This CDR3 is CASSPGLAGIPSTDTQYF. CDR3 coding DNA: TGTGCCAGCAGTCCGGGACTAGCGGGGATTCCTAGCACAGATACGCAGTATTTT.